These 26 T cell receptor beta chains originate from one sample sequenced in a study of T cells in women clearing cervical HPV infection. Only in-frame clones appear in the TCRdb table, and some are missing; sequencing was by immunoSEQ multiplex PCR. The repertoire shows 20,000 to 25,000 clones; the top ten hold over 5.5%. The sample was blood buffy coat. All receptors come from a woman aged 18 to 75 with a cervical HPV16 infection that either progressed to CIN3+ or cleared (not recorded which).

Comments on this clone: The sequenced fragment ends 3 residues before the CDR3 boundary, so the rest is inferred from the germline J gene. The gene calls are TRBV20-1 and TRBJ2-7; 8 bases line up with TRBD2. The germline V gene has CDR1 DFQATT and CDR2 SNEGSKA (reference sequence). This CDR3 contains 14 residues. V gave up 3 bases and J gave up 0 bases; unmatched junction bases: 4. The part of the CDR3 DNA that was read is TGCAGTGCTAGCCTACTAGCGGACTCCTACGAG. It encodes CSASLLADSYE. In full, the CDR3 is CSASLLADSYEQYF.

With respect to this clone: The sequence runs out 3 residues before the end of the CDR3; the remainder is reconstructed from the germline J gene. The gene calls are TRBV6-2 or TRBV6-3 and TRBJ2-2, with 11 bases fitting TRBD2. The CDR3 contains 16 residues. In germline, CDR1 is MNHEY, CDR2 SVGEGT. J lost 7 bases, V lost 0 bases, and 4 bases had no gene match. The part of the CDR3 DNA that was read is TGTGCCAGCAGTTACTCACTAGCGGGAGTTAGCGGGGAG. It is translated as CASSYSLAGVSGE. In full, the CDR3 is CASSYSLAGVSGELFF.

Note on this clone: The read falls 3 residues short of the CDR3 end, and the missing part is taken from the germline J gene. This chain links TRBV7-6 with TRBJ2-4; 8 bases agree with TRBD1. CDR1 SGHVS and CDR2 FNYEAQ come from the germline V gene. This CDR3 region has 14 residues. CDR3 sequence: CASSSRDRSYGQYF. Partial CDR3 DNA: TGTGCCAGCAGCTCCCGGGACAGGAGCTATGGT.

Points on this clone: The read ends 3 residues before the CDR3 terminus; that terminus is restored from the germline J gene. V usage is TRBV7-2 and J usage is TRBJ1-1; 7 positions match TRBD1. J lost 6 bases, V lost 5 bases, and 9 bases had no gene match. The CDR3 is made up of 14 amino acids. Germline CDR1 SGHTA, CDR2 FQGNSA. The CDR3 bases that were read are TGTGCCAGCAGCCCGACAGGGTTCGTGGCTGAA. It encodes CASSPTGFVAE. The entire CDR3 reads CASSPTGFVAEAFF. The full variable domain, rest sourced from reference TRBV7-2 and TRBJ1-1, is GAGVSQSPSNKVTEKGKDVELRCDPISGHTALYWYRQSLGQGLEFLIYFQGNSAPDKSGLPSDRFSAERTGGSVSTLTIQRTQQEDSAVYLCASSPTGFVAEAFFGQGTRLTVV.

For this clone: The DNA ends 3 residues before the CDR3 does, and the rest of the CDR3 is filled in from the germline J gene. The rearrangement links TRBV5-4 to TRBJ2-5; possibly TRBD1 for D (6 bases). Trimming removed 5 bases from V and 1 base from J, with 15 bases in between. The CDR3 totals 15 residues. The V gene's germline CDR1 is SGHNT and CDR2 YYREEE (reference sequence). The CDR3 spells CASSRAGAPQETQYF. Partial CDR3 DNA: TGTGCCAGCAGTCGGGCAGGGGCCCCCCAAGAGACC.

To note about this clone: The sequence runs out 3 residues before the end of the CDR3; the remainder is reconstructed from the germline J gene. The chain links TRBV12-3 or TRBV12-4 to TRBJ2-3; 9 bases map to TRBD2. There are 15 residues in the CDR3. V shed 3 bases, J shed 4 bases, and the junction held 5 bases outside the gene matches. The CDR3 loop is CASSFGSGSADTQYF. The DNA read from the CDR3 is TGTGCCAGCAGTTTCGGTAGCGGGAGCGCAGATACG.

The CDR3: CASSSFQGETQYF. The DNA read from the CDR3 is TGTGCCAGCAGTTCATTTCAGGGGGAGACC. The chain links TRBV12-3 or TRBV12-4 to TRBJ2-5, with TRBD1 as a possible D gene (6 bases). The read falls 3 residues short of the CDR3 end, and the missing part is taken from the germline J gene. Trimming shortened V by 4 bases and J by 5 bases, and 11 bases separated the two germline ends. There are 13 residues in the CDR3.

Regarding this clone: The read finishes 3 residues shy of the CDR3 end, and the germline J gene is used to complete it. This chain uses TRBV10-3 with TRBJ2-5, with 7 bases fitting TRBD2. CDR3 length: 14 residues. CDR1 ENHRY and CDR2 SYGVKD come from the germline V gene. V dropped 3 bases and J dropped 2; count of bases not matched to a gene: 3. The CDR3 reads CAISDQRDQETQYF. The CDR3 bases that were read are TGTGCCATCAGTGACCAGCGGGATCAAGAGACC.

As regards this clone: The CDR3 extends 3 residues past the end of the read, so its final part is completed from the germline J gene. V is TRBV18 and J is TRBJ1-2; maybe TRBD1 (5 bases). Germline-derived CDR1 and CDR2 are KGHSH and LQKENI. This CDR3 has 16 amino acids. The CDR3 is CASSGKAGVGTDTYTF. The CDR3 DNA, read in part, is TGTGCCAGCTCGGGGAAGGCGGGGGTTGGCACAGATACC.

In regard to this clone: The sequence runs out 3 residues before the end of the CDR3; the remainder is reconstructed from the germline J gene. The chain employs TRBV6-2 or TRBV6-3 and TRBJ2-3, with 9 bases identical to TRBD2. The V gene end was trimmed by 6 bases and the J gene end by 6 bases; junction bases not matched to a gene: 10. Germline CDR1 reads MNHEY; CDR2 reads SVGEGT. The CDR3 is made up of 15 amino acids. CDR3 in amino acids: CASSPGLAFSDTQYF. Incomplete CDR3 DNA: TGTGCCAGCAGCCCGGGACTAGCTTTTTCGGATACG.

Details on this clone: The CDR3 is cut off 3 residues early in the read; its end comes from the germline J gene. The chain combines TRBV6-2 or TRBV6-3 with TRBJ1-2; D gene uncertain. Germline CDR1 MNHEY, CDR2 SVGEGT. The CDR3 spans 16 residues. V lost 6 bases and J 4 bases, leaving 21 bases between the germline ends. The CDR3 DNA, read in part, is TGTGCCAGCAGCAGTTGGGCTCCAAGGGCTGGCTATGGC. Residues: CASSSWAPRAGYG. The whole CDR3 is CASSSWAPRAGYGYTF.

Concerning this clone itself: The CDR3 end is not reached by the read, which stops 3 residues before it; the germline J gene fills it in. The chain is built from TRBV20-1 and TRBJ2-3; 8 bases agree with TRBD1. CDR1 and CDR2 (germline): DFQATT, SNEGSKA (reference sequence). The length of the CDR3 is 13 residues. The sequenced CDR3 bases are TGCAGTGCTAGCCGACAGGGGCAAGAGACG. It codes for CSASRQGQET. The entire CDR3 reads CSASRQGQETQYF.

Of note for this clone: The CDR3 end lies 3 residues beyond the end of the read and is filled in from the germline J gene. V is TRBV20-1 and J is TRBJ2-7, with 10 bases aligning to TRBD2. The CDR3 extends over 17 amino acids. The junction had 10 bases not matched to a gene; V was cut back by 0 bases and J by 2 bases. CDR1 and CDR2 from the germline V gene are DFQATT and SNEGSKA (reference sequence). Partial CDR3 DNA: TGCAGTGCTAGAGATCCCGGGACTAGCGCTAATACCTACGAG. Encoded protein: CSARDPGTSANTYE. The CDR3 in full is CSARDPGTSANTYEQYF.

Turning to this clone: The CDR3 end is not reached by the read, which stops 3 residues before it; the germline J gene fills it in. The genes are TRBV6-2 or TRBV6-3 and TRBJ2-1; 7 bases fit TRBD2. Looked up from germline, CDR1 is MNHEY and CDR2 is SVGEGT. V was clipped by 5 bases and J by 6 bases; unmatched bases: 13. The length of the CDR3 is 16 residues. The DNA read from the CDR3 is TGTGCCAGCAGTAAGGGGAGGGCCCTTATAGGCAATGAG. Translation gives CASSKGRALIGNE. The CDR3, in full, reads CASSKGRALIGNEQFF.

Remarks on this clone: The DNA ends 3 residues before the CDR3 does, and the rest of the CDR3 is filled in from the germline J gene. J is TRBJ2-2 and V is TRBV5-8, with D maybe TRBD2 (5 bases). Deletions cut 10 bases from V and 0 bases from J, with 13 bases between. CDR1 is SGHTS and CDR2 is YDEGEE in the germline V gene. This CDR3 region has 14 residues. The CDR3 bases that were read are TGTGCCGCGAGGGCTGTTTCGAACACCGGGGAG. Protein product: CAARAVSNTGE. The full CDR3 protein is CAARAVSNTGELFF.

On this clone: At one end, the junction sequence differs from germline, possibly due to a read error. The CDR3 end is not reached by the read, which stops 3 residues before it; the germline J gene fills it in. The V call is TRBV4-2, the J call TRBJ2-1, with D perhaps TRBD1 (6 bases). Germline values: CDR1 LGHNA, CDR2 YNFKEQ. This CDR3 comprises 16 residues. The sequenced part of the CDR3 DNA is TGCGCCAGCAGCCAAGATAGTAGGGGGAGCCGGAATGAG. Amino acid sequence: CASSQDSRGSRNE. The complete CDR3 reads CASSQDSRGSRNEQFF.

Concerning this clone: The DNA ends 3 residues before the CDR3 does, and the rest of the CDR3 is filled in from the germline J gene. This rearrangement joins TRBV20-1 to TRBJ2-7, with a possible D match to TRBD1 (5 bases). CDR3 length equals 13 residues. V lost 3 bases to trimming and J lost 3 bases, with 12 bases between them. CDR1 and CDR2 (germline): DFQATT, SNEGSKA (reference sequence). The sequenced part of the CDR3 DNA is TGCAGTGCTAGGAAGTCAGGGCTCTACGAG. Its protein is CSARKSGLYE. The whole CDR3 reads CSARKSGLYEQYF.

As concerns this clone: The DNA ends 3 residues before the CDR3 does, and the rest of the CDR3 is filled in from the germline J gene. The rearrangement links TRBV19 to TRBJ2-1; 9 positions match TRBD2. The CDR3 is 15 amino acids. V trimming: 2 bases; J trimming: 6 bases; junction bases outside the gene matches: 5. The germline V gene has CDR1 LNHDA and CDR2 SQIVND (reference sequence). The CDR3 bases that were read are TGTGCCAGTAGTATATGGGCTAGCGGGATCAATGAG. Its translation is CASSIWASGINE. The whole CDR3 protein is CASSIWASGINEQFF.

In terms of frequency, this clone is medium-sized (0.01 to 0.1%). The CDR3 end lies 3 residues beyond the end of the read and is filled in from the germline J gene. The gene calls are TRBV20-1 and TRBJ2-7, with TRBD2 identical over 10 bases. Germline V gene sequence: CDR1 DFQATT, CDR2 SNEGSKA (reference sequence). The CDR3 extends over 14 amino acids. The V gene end was trimmed by 0 bases and the J gene end by 3 bases; junction bases not matched to a gene: 2. CDR3 residues: CSARESGRDYEQYF. Partial CDR3 DNA: TGCAGTGCTAGAGAAAGCGGGAGGGACTACGAG.

CDR3 DNA (partial): TGTGCCAGCAGGGATAGCGGAGAGACC. Translation: CASRDSGET. The CDR3 in full is CASRDSGETQYF. The J gene is TRBJ2-5, the V gene TRBV2; the D gene is possibly TRBD2 (6 bases). The read comes to an end 3 residues before the CDR3 does, leaving the germline J gene to fill in the end. Per germline, CDR1 SNHLY and CDR2 FYNNEI. The CDR3 is made up of 12 amino acids. The ends were cut back, 6 bases at V and 4 bases at J, with 9 bases in the middle.

To note about this clone: Sequencing ends 3 residues short of the CDR3 end; the germline J gene provides the rest. The rearrangement links TRBV19 to TRBJ1-4; 11 nucleotides line up with TRBD1. The CDR3 loop spans 18 amino acids. The V gene's germline CDR1 is LNHDA and CDR2 SQIVND (reference sequence). The CDR3 protein is CASSEDRGPSSGANVLFF. CDR3 DNA, as far as it was read: TGTGCCAGTAGTGAGGACAGGGGGCCGAGCTCTGGGGCCAACGTA.

CDR3 in amino acids: CASSYSIGGWTGELFF. The covered CDR3 bases are TGTGCCAGCAGTTACTCGATAGGGGGTTGGACCGGGGAG. This chain joins TRBV6-2 or TRBV6-3 and TRBJ2-2; D perhaps matches TRBD1 (6 bases). The read stops 3 residues short of the end of the CDR3; the missing end is completed from the germline J gene. The CDR3 runs to 16 residues. Germline CDR1 and CDR2: MNHEY and SVGEGT. Trimming pared 0 bases from V and 5 bases from J, leaving 13 bases between.

A remark on this clone: The read gets to within 3 residues of the CDR3 end, and the germline J gene fills in the rest. J is TRBJ2-4 and V is TRBV7-6, with 8 bases identical to TRBD1. CDR1 SGHVS and CDR2 FNYEAQ come from the germline V gene. This CDR3 is 14 amino acids long. The CDR3 DNA, read in part, is TGTGCCAGCAGCCCGGACAGGGAGACCTATGGT. Its protein is CASSPDRETYG. The whole CDR3 is CASSPDRETYGQYF.

Remarks on this clone: Read coverage stops 3 residues before the CDR3 terminus; the germline J gene supplies the remainder. J is TRBJ1-2 and V is TRBV7-2; D remains ambiguous. The CDR3 spans 15 residues. The germline V gene has CDR1 SGHTA and CDR2 FQGNSA. The CDR3: CASRTSGIMADTYTF. The sequenced part of the CDR3 DNA is TGTGCCAGCAGGACTAGCGGAATCATGGCAGATACC.

Remarks on this clone: The CDR3 end falls 3 residues outside the read, so it is completed with the germline J gene. The V and J genes are TRBV18 and TRBJ2-3; tentatively, D is TRBD1 (5 bases). CDR1 and CDR2 from the germline V gene are KGHSH and LQKENI. CDR3 length: 14 residues. The part of the CDR3 DNA that was read is TGTGCCAGCTCACCAGGGGCGGATCAGAAGCCG. It is translated as CASSPGADQKP. The CDR3 in its entirety is CASSPGADQKPQYF.

About this clone: The read gets to within 3 residues of the CDR3 end, and the germline J gene fills in the rest. This sequence joins TRBV20-1 and TRBJ2-3; tentative D call: TRBD2 (5 bases). The CDR3 contains 13 residues. Germline CDR1 reads DFQATT; CDR2 reads SNEGSKA (reference sequence). CDR3 residues: CSARGSGRETQYF. The sequenced CDR3 bases are TGCAGTGCTAGAGGGTCGGGGAGAGAGACG.